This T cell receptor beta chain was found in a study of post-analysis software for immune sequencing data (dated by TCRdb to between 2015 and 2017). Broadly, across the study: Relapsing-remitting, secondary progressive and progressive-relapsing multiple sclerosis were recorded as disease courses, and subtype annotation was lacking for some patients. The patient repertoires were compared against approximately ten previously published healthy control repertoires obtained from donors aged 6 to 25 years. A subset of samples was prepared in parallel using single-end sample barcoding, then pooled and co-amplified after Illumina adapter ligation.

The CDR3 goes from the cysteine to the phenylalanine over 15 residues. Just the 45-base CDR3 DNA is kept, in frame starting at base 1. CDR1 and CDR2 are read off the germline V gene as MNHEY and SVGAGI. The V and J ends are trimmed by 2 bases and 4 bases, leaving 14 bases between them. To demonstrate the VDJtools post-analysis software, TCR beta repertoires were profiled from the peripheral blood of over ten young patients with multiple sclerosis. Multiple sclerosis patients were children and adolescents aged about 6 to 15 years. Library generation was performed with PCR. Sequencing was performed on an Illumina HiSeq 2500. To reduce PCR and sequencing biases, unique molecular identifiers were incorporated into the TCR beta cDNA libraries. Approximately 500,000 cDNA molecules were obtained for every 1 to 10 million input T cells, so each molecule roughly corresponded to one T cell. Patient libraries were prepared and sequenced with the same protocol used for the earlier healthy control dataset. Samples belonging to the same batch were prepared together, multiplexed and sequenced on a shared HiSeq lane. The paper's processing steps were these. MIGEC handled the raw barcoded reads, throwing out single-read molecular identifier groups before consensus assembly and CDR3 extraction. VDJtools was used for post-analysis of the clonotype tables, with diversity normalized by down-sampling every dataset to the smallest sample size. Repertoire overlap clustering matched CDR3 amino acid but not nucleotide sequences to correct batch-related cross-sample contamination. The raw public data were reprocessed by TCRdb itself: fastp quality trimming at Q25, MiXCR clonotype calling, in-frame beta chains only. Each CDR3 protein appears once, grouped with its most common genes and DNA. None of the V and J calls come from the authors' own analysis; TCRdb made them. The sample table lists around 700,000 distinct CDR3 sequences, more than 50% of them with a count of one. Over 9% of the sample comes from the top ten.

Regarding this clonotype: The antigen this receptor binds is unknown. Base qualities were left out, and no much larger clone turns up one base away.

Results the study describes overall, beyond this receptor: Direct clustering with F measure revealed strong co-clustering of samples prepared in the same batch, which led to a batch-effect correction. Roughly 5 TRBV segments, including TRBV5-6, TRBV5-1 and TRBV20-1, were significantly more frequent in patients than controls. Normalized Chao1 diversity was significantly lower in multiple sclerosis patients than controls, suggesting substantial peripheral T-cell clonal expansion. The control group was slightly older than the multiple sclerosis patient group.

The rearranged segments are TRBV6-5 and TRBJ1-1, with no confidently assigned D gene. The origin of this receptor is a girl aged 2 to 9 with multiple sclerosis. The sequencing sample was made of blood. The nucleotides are TGTGCCAGCAGTTACAACGCCCCCCTGGGCACTGAAGCTTTCTTT. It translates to CASSYNAPLGTEAFF.